Listed below are T cell receptor beta chains from one sample, sequenced in a study of Ad26.COV2.S vaccination and SARS-CoV-2 variants. Generated by immunoSEQ multiplex PCR, the TCRdb table keeps only in-frame clones and is missing some. The table has about 440,000 clones, 90% seen once. Material: peripheral blood, obtained in a trial of Ad26.COV2.S vaccine versus placebo. Receptors originate from a person between 18 and 65 years old who received the Ad26.COV2.S COVID-19 vaccine or a placebo. Each CDR3 is given with its conserved first and last residue. The D gene is left open where the match is weak. Size tells how often a clone was seen (once, few, many) or the class of an expanded clone, and some rows leave it out.

j_gene	v_gene	d_gene	abundance	CDR3aa	CDR3nt
TRBJ2-2	TRBV24-1	.	.	CATRGSNTGELFF	TGTGCCACGCGGGGATCGAACACCGGGGAGCTGTTTTTT
TRBJ1-6	TRBV7-2	.	.	CASSLRLGRGSSYNSPLHF	TGTGCCAGCAGCTTAAGGTTGGGCAGGGGTAGCTCCTATAATTCACCCCTCCACTTT
TRBJ2-7	TRBV11-2	TRBD1	few	CASSLGTGTYEQYF	TGTGCCAGCAGCTTAGGGACAGGGACCTACGAGCAGTACTTC
TRBJ1-5	TRBV27	TRBD1	.	CASSSTGAPNQPQHF	TGTGCCAGCAGTTCGACAGGGGCGCCCAATCAGCCCCAGCATTTT
TRBJ1-4	TRBV9	.	.	CASNRGEEKLFF	TGTGCCAGCAATCGAGGAGAGGAAAAACTGTTTTTT
TRBJ2-5	TRBV27	.	.	CASTGLGGALETQYF	TGTGCCAGCACCGGACTGGGGGGGGCGCTGGAGACCCAGTACTTC
TRBJ1-5	TRBV28	.	.	CASRAAGGLSNQPQHF	TGTGCCAGCAGAGCTGCGGGGGGCCTTAGCAATCAGCCCCAGCATTTT
TRBJ2-7	TRBV28	.	.	CASSAPSGRSSYEQYF	TGTGCCAGCAGCGCCCCCAGCGGTCGTAGTTCCTACGAGCAGTACTTC
TRBJ2-1	TRBV18	.	.	CASSPSGSPYNEQFF	TGTGCCAGCTCACCTTCAGGGTCCCCCTACAATGAGCAGTTCTTC
TRBJ2-4	TRBV13	.	.	CASSGQSDLAKNIQYF	TGTGCCAGCAGCGGACAGTCTGATTTAGCCAAAAACATTCAGTACTTC
TRBJ2-7	TRBV24-1	TRBD2	.	CATSGGGEGYEQYF	TGTGCCACCAGTGGAGGCGGGGAGGGGTACGAGCAGTACTTC
TRBJ2-7	TRBV2	.	.	CASEDGAEQYF	TGTGCCAGCGAGGACGGCGCCGAGCAGTACTTC
TRBJ2-5	TRBV2	.	.	CATVKGLFGSRETQYF	TGTGCCACCGTTAAAGGACTTTTTGGGTCCCGGGAGACCCAGTACTTC
TRBJ2-2	TRBV7-8	.	.	CASSLGRYGELFF	TGTGCCAGCAGCTTAGGCCGTTACGGGGAGCTGTTTTTT
TRBJ2-5	TRBV27	.	.	CASSLWYLGTQYF	TGTGCCAGCAGTTTATGGTACCTCGGGACCCAGTACTTC
TRBJ2-6	TRBV29-1	.	.	CSVEARGGSGANVLTF	TGCAGCGTTGAGGCCAGGGGCGGGTCTGGGGCCAACGTCCTGACTTTC
TRBJ1-1	TRBV12-3/TRBV12-4	TRBD1	.	CASSQGEGAFF	TGTGCCAGCAGTCAGGGGGAAGGAGCTTTCTTT
TRBJ2-5	TRBV24-1	.	.	CATSDFGETQYF	TGTGCCACCAGTGATTTCGGAGAGACCCAGTACTTC
TRBJ2-6	TRBV27	.	.	CASKRMGAGANVLTF	TGTGCCAGCAAGAGGATGGGAGCCGGGGCCAACGTCCTGACTTTC
TRBJ2-1	TRBV6-2/TRBV6-3	.	.	CASSHRNEQFF	TGTGCCAGCAGTCACAGAAATGAGCAGTTCTTC
TRBJ1-2	TRBV15	.	.	CATSRDPGGYGYTF	TGTGCCACCAGCAGAGATCCAGGAGGCTATGGCTACACCTTC
TRBJ2-6	TRBV28	.	.	CASKEVGFSGANVLTF	TGTGCCAGCAAGGAGGTGGGCTTCTCTGGGGCCAACGTCCTGACTTTC
TRBJ2-6	TRBV5-8	.	.	CASSLVVATGANVLTF	TGTGCCAGCAGCTTGGTGGTGGCAACTGGGGCCAACGTCCTGACTTTC
TRBJ2-7	TRBV7-8	.	.	CASSHRLPPEQYF	TGTGCCAGCAGCCATCGACTTCCCCCCGAGCAGTACTTC
TRBJ2-5	TRBV7-9	.	once	CASSLFPRGVQETQYF	TGTGCCAGCAGCTTATTCCCCAGGGGGGTCCAAGAGACCCAGTACTTC
TRBJ2-5	TRBV27	.	.	CASSLGQNQETQYF	TGTGCCAGCAGTTTAGGACAGAACCAAGAGACCCAGTACTTC
TRBJ1-1	TRBV28	.	.	CASSWGGNTEAFF	TGTGCCAGCAGTTGGGGCGGGAACACTGAAGCTTTCTTT
TRBJ1-5	TRBV12-2	.	.	CASRFGLNQPQHF	TGTGCAAGTCGCTTTGGTCTCAATCAGCCCCAGCATTTT
TRBJ2-1	TRBV11-2	TRBD2	.	CASSLGAGFNNEQFF	TGTGCCAGCAGCTTAGGAGCGGGGTTTAACAATGAGCAGTTCTTC
TRBJ1-6	TRBV11-2	.	few	CASSLRWGGNSPLHF	TGTGCCAGCAGCCTTAGATGGGGTGGAAATTCACCCCTCCACTTT
TRBJ2-5	TRBV19	TRBD1	.	CASSSSTGGIETQYF	TGTGCCAGTAGTTCCTCGACAGGGGGCATTGAGACCCAGTACTTC
TRBJ2-2	TRBV5-1	TRBD2	.	CASSLIAGVTGELFF	TGCGCCAGCAGCTTGATAGCGGGAGTCACCGGGGAGCTGTTTTTT
TRBJ1-5	TRBV6-6	.	.	CASSYAGDSNQPQHF	TGTGCCAGCAGTTATGCGGGAGACAGCAATCAGCCCCAGCATTTT
TRBJ1-5	TRBV18	.	.	CASSQTTDYTWPQHF	TGTGCCAGCTCACAAACGACAGACTACACATGGCCCCAGCATTTT
TRBJ2-7	TRBV2	TRBD2	.	CASRPQRELYEQYF	TGTGCCAGCCGACCCCAGCGGGAGTTGTACGAGCAGTACTTC